These 5 T cell receptor beta chains were sequenced from one sample in a study of blood T cells in healthy people across ages (dated by TCRdb to 2015 to 2017). Libraries were constructed by 5' RACE. Reads for this sample came from an Illumina HiSeq 2500. A second PCR of about 6 to 11 cycles was run with a J-beta primer mix and a sample-barcoded 5' primer. The raw public reads went through TCRdb reprocessing: fastp at Q25, MiXCR clone calling, in-frame beta chains kept. CDR3 protein duplicates are merged, each entry listing the most common genes and DNA. The sample records over 600,000 distinct CDR3 sequences, under 25% of which are singletons. Roughly 3.9% of the sample is in the top ten clones. Material for sequencing was blood. The receptors were sampled from a man aged 70-80 years in good health.

This clonotype turned up a few times. V and J are TRBV27 and TRBJ2-1, with 7 bases matching TRBD1. The CDR3 totals 14 residues. Trimming removed 0 bases from V and 4 bases from J; junction bases left unmatched: 0. CDR1 and CDR2 from the germline V gene are MNHEY and SMNVEV (reference sequence). CDR3: CASSLSTGYNEQFF. As DNA, the CDR3 is TGTGCCAGCAGTTTATCGACAGGGTACAATGAGCAGTTCTTC.

This clonotype has more than one count but fewer than ten. The chain combines TRBV27 with TRBJ2-3, with TRBD2 identical over 11 bases. Germline lookup yields CDR1 MNHEY and CDR2 SMNVEV (reference sequence). This CDR3 region has 16 residues. With V trimmed by 6 bases and J by 2 bases, 7 bases remained unmatched. CDR3 in amino acids: CASSYGTSGYTDTQYF. The CDR3 nucleotides read TGTGCCAGCAGCTACGGGACTAGCGGATACACAGATACGCAGTATTTT.

The chain joins TRBV29-1 to TRBJ1-1; 7 nucleotides match TRBD1. In germline, CDR1 is SQVTM, CDR2 ANQGSEA. The CDR3 covers 13 residues. With 4 bases clipped from V and 4 bases from J, the junction kept 6 bases outside the gene matches. The CDR3 sequence is CSVAPGQPTEAFF. The CDR3 bases are TGCAGCGTTGCACCGGGACAGCCCACTGAAGCTTTCTTT.

This chain links TRBV15 with TRBJ2-6; no firm D call. Trimming shortened V by 0 bases and J by 0 bases, and 3 bases separated the two germline ends. CDR3 length equals 15 residues. The V gene's germline CDR1 is LNHNV and CDR2 YYDKDF (reference sequence). CDR3: CATSRDNSGANVLTF. Written as DNA, the CDR3 is TGTGCCACCAGCAGAGATAACTCTGGGGCCAACGTCCTGACTTTC.

This sequence joins TRBV9 and TRBJ2-5, with D tentatively TRBD1 or TRBD2 (5 bases each). The J call is uncertain, as TRBJ2-7 better fits the DNA end. The CDR3 sequence is 11 residues long. Looked up from germline, CDR1 is SGDLS and CDR2 is YYNGEE. DNA of the CDR3: TGTGCCAGCAGCGAGGGGACCGAGCAGTACTTC. It encodes CASSEGTEQYF.